A single sample gave rise to the 19 T cell receptor beta chains below, sequenced in a study of spatial heterogeneity in lung cancer. TCRdb passed the 5' RACE reads through MiXCR, listing each CDR3 protein once. This table has roughly 48,000 distinct CDR3 sequences, about 5.8% appearing once. As for time point: sample taken at primary tumor resection. Tumor, nontumor lung or frozen PBMC supplied whole RNA, sequenced without sorting. The sequenced sample was PBMCs, obtained at surgery. All receptors come from a male donor with early-stage non-small cell lung cancer.

This clonotype was found many times. The chain has TRBV9 and TRBJ1-5, with D perhaps matching TRBD1 (5 bases). This CDR3 has 14 residues. In germline, CDR1 is SGDLS, CDR2 YYNGEE. Between the trimmed V and J ends, which lost 6 bases and 4 bases, there was a span of 14 bases. The chain's CDR3 is CASNLGGGNQPQHF. CDR3 nucleotide sequence: TGTGCCAGCAATCTGGGGGGAGGTAATCAGCCCCAGCATTTT.

This clonotype was detected many times. V usage is TRBV20-1 and J usage is TRBJ1-5; maybe TRBD1 (6 bases). Trimming removed 6 bases at V and 4 bases at J, with 22 bases between. This CDR3 is built from 16 residues. CDR1 is DFQATT and CDR2 is SNEGSKA in the germline V gene (reference sequence). Here the CDR3 reads CSAGKSRTVLNQPQHF. CDR3 nucleotide sequence: TGCAGTGCAGGCAAAAGTAGGACAGTTCTTAATCAGCCCCAGCATTTT.

The gene calls are TRBV20-1 and TRBJ2-6; D is ambiguous. Germline CDR1 DFQATT, CDR2 SNEGSKA (reference sequence). The CDR3 extends over 15 amino acids. V lost 5 bases, J lost 1 base, and 12 bases lay in between. CDR3 sequence reads: CSASRPESGANVLTF. The CDR3 region has the DNA TGCAGTGCTTCCCGACCCGAATCTGGGGCCAACGTCCTGACTTTC.

At least ten counts were recorded for this clonotype. CDR3 residues: CASSQIRQGGETQYF. Here the CDR3 DNA reads TGTGCCAGCAGCCAAATCCGACAGGGGGGAGAGACCCAGTACTTC. This sequence joins TRBV3-1 and TRBJ2-5; 9 nucleotides match TRBD1. CDR3 length: 15 amino acids. The junction had 5 bases not matched to a gene; V was cut back by 2 bases and J by 4 bases. CDR1 is LGHDT and CDR2 is YNNKEL in the germline V gene (reference sequence).

V and J are TRBV20-1 and TRBJ2-3; D might be TRBD2 (6 bases). V was cut by 8 bases and J by 1 base, with 16 bases left in between. This CDR3 spans 14 amino acids. From germline, CDR1 is DFQATT and CDR2 SNEGSKA (reference sequence). In DNA, the CDR3 is TGCAGTCCCAAGGTGGGAGGTGGCACAGATACGCAGTATTTT. Its translation: CSPKVGGGTDTQYF.

In this sample, this clonotype turned up many times. V and J are TRBV10-3 and TRBJ2-5; 12 nucleotides align to TRBD2. The V and J ends lost 0 bases and 5 bases, in that order; junction bases with no gene match: 4. The V gene's germline CDR1 is ENHRY and CDR2 SYGVKD. There are 16 residues in the CDR3. The CDR3 loop reads CAISESTSGSRETQYF. CDR3 sequence (DNA): TGTGCCATCAGTGAGTCGACTAGCGGGAGTAGGGAGACCCAGTACTTC.

This clonotype was detected a few times. The chain combines TRBV5-1 with TRBJ2-1, with a possible D match to TRBD2 (6 bases). Trimming shortened V by 0 bases and J by 7 bases, and 11 bases separated the two germline ends. Germline loops: CDR1 SGHRS, CDR2 YFSETQ. The CDR3 is 14 residues long. CDR3 sequence: CASSLVAGGNEQFF. The CDR3 nucleotides are TGCGCCAGCAGCTTGGTAGCCGGGGGTAATGAGCAGTTCTTC.

This clonotype was detected ten times or more. The chain joins TRBV20-1 to TRBJ2-1; D may be TRBD2 (6 bases). The CDR3 totals 15 residues. Trimming removed 4 bases at V and 1 base at J, with 14 bases between. Germline lookup yields CDR1 DFQATT and CDR2 SNEGSKA (reference sequence). CDR3 DNA: TGCAGTGCTATTTCGTGGGAGGATTCCTACAATGAGCAGTTCTTC. It translates to CSAISWEDSYNEQFF.

At least ten counts were recorded for this clonotype. The rearrangement uses TRBV4-3 and TRBJ2-5, with 9 bases matching TRBD2. J gave up 7 bases and V 8 bases, and 5 bases lay outside the gene matches. Looked up from germline, CDR1 is LGHNA and CDR2 is YSLEER. The CDR3 is 12 amino acids. In DNA, the CDR3 is TGCGCCAGCCGAGCGGGAGGAGGGACCCAGTACTTC. Translation: CASRAGGGTQYF.

In its sample, this clonotype was seen many times. This rearrangement joins TRBV10-3 to TRBJ2-1; 12 bases agree with TRBD2. Trimming removed 0 bases from V and 5 bases from J; junction bases left unmatched: 11. The CDR3 loop spans 19 amino acids. Germline values: CDR1 ENHRY, CDR2 SYGVKD. CDR3 nucleotide sequence: TGTGCCATCAGTGAGTCCACGGGACTAGCGGGCCGGGAAGACAATGAGCAGTTCTTC. Encoded protein: CAISESTGLAGREDNEQFF.

This clonotype showed up many times. The V call is TRBV10-3, the J call TRBJ2-3; 14 bases line up with TRBD2. The CDR3 runs to 17 residues. Germline V gives CDR1 ENHRY, CDR2 SYGVKD. V dropped 4 bases and J dropped 0; count of bases not matched to a gene: 3. CDR3 residues: CAISGTSGRRSTDTQYF. CDR3 in DNA: TGTGCCATCAGTGGGACTAGCGGGAGGCGAAGCACAGATACGCAGTATTTT.

V is TRBV4-2 and J is TRBJ1-1; possibly TRBD1 for D (5 bases). Germline-derived CDR1 and CDR2 are LGHNA and YNFKEQ. Trimming removed 2 bases from V and 0 bases from J, with 16 bases in between. This CDR3 is built from 17 residues. This CDR3 reads CASSQQGRAGVNTEAFF. The CDR3 DNA is TGTGCCAGCAGCCAACAGGGCAGGGCGGGTGTGAACACTGAAGCTTTCTTT.

This clonotype was counted at least ten times. The V and J genes are TRBV4-1 and TRBJ2-5; D is unclear. Germline V gives CDR1 MGHRA, CDR2 YSYEKL. Trimming took 3 bases from V and 0 from J, leaving 8 bases between them. This CDR3 region has 14 residues. CDR3 residues: CASSQARNQETQYF. CDR3 sequence (DNA): TGCGCCAGCAGCCAGGCGCGGAACCAAGAGACCCAGTACTTC.

This clonotype has at least ten counts. This chain uses TRBV20-1 with TRBJ2-6; D is unresolved. The length of the CDR3 is 15 residues. Germline V gene data show CDR1 as DFQATT and CDR2 as SNEGSKA (reference sequence). Trimming took off 6 bases at V and 0 bases at J, with 12 bases between the two ends. CDR3 coding DNA: TGCAGTGCCAAAGTGGGTATCTCTGGGGCCAACGTCCTGACTTTC. Its translation is CSAKVGISGANVLTF.

V is TRBV5-4 and J is TRBJ2-3, with TRBD2 matching 7 bases. Germline lookup yields CDR1 SGHNT and CDR2 YYREEE (reference sequence). The CDR3 length is 17 residues. With V trimmed by 0 bases and J by 0 bases, 7 bases remained unmatched. The CDR3 spells CASSLEASGPSTDTQYF. The CDR3 region has the DNA TGTGCCAGCAGCTTGGAAGCTAGCGGCCCGAGCACAGATACGCAGTATTTT.

This clonotype was recorded many times. The chain joins TRBV6-1 to TRBJ2-2, with D perhaps TRBD1 (5 bases). The CDR3 runs 16 residues. With 10 bases removed from V and 5 bases from J, the gap between germline ends came to 23 bases. The germline V gene encodes CDR1 MNHNS and CDR2 SASEGT. The CDR3 DNA follows: TGTGCCACAGATGGAGCAGGGTTTGTGGGAACCGGGGAGCTGTTTTTT. Encoded protein: CATDGAGFVGTGELFF.

This clonotype was seen at least ten times. V gene TRBV12-3 or TRBV12-4 combines with J gene TRBJ1-1, with TRBD1 as a possible D gene (5 bases). Trimming left V 3 bases short and J 7 bases short, with 9 bases between. CDR3 length equals 12 residues. In DNA form, the CDR3 reads TGTGCCAGCAGTTTGGTGGGGGGTGAAGCTTTCTTT. Protein: CASSLVGGEAFF.

This clonotype was counted at least ten times. V and J are TRBV20-1 and TRBJ1-1; possible D gene TRBD1, 6 bases. CDR1 DFQATT and CDR2 SNEGSKA come from the germline V gene (reference sequence). This CDR3 has 14 amino acids. The V end lost 1 base, the J end lost 8 bases, and 17 bases lay between the germline ends. In DNA, the CDR3 is TGCAGTGCTAGAGCGGGACATACACTCCCGGAAGCTTTCTTT. It encodes CSARAGHTLPEAFF.

Within the sample, this clonotype is medium-sized. The rearrangement uses TRBV9 and TRBJ2-1; D unresolved. Trimming removed 4 bases from V and 7 bases from J, with 9 bases in between. This CDR3 has 12 amino acids. Germline assignment: CDR1 SGDLS and CDR2 YYNGEE. CDR3 coding DNA: TGTGCCAGCAGCTCGTTCGAGAATGAGCAGTTCTTC. Encoded protein: CASSSFENEQFF.